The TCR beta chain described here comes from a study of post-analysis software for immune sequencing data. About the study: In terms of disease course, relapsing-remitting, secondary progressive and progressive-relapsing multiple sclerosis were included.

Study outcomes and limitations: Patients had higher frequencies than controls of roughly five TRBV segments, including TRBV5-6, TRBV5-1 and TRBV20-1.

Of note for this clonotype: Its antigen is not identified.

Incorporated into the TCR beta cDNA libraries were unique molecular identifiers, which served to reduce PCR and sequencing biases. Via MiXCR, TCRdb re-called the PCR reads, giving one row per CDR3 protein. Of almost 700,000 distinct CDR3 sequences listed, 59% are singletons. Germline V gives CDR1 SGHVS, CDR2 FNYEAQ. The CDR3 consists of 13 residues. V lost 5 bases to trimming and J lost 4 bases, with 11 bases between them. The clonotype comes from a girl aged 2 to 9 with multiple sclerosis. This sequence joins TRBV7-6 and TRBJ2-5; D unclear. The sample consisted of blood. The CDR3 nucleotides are TGTGCCAGCAGCCGAGTAAGAGGAGAGACCCAGTACTTC. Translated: CASSRVRGETQYF.